This entry is about one T cell receptor (beta chain). Its specificity is unknown. TCRdb's table, derived via immunoSEQ multiplex PCR, lists solely in-frame clones and lacks some. This sample carries roughly 2 million clones, about 94% of them seen once, and the ten largest clones take 0.13%. This sample was included in a study of shared clonotypes between healthy human individuals. Overall study results and limits: Some naive CD4 clonotypes, about 5.5%, turned up in common across four donors.

V was trimmed by 5 bases and J by 7 bases, leaving 16 bases between them. The CDR3 consists of 15 residues. Germline loops: CDR1 SGHRS, CDR2 YFSETQ. Sequenced sample: naive CD4+ T cells sorted from blood. Subset reported: CD45RA+ positively selected. The V call is TRBV5-1, the J call TRBJ1-6; no clear D gene. The source of this sequence is a man between 18 and 29 years old in good health. The CDR3 DNA follows: TGCGCCAGCAGAGGGCAGGAGAGCCAAAATTCACCCCTCCACTTT. It is translated as CASRGQESQNSPLHF.